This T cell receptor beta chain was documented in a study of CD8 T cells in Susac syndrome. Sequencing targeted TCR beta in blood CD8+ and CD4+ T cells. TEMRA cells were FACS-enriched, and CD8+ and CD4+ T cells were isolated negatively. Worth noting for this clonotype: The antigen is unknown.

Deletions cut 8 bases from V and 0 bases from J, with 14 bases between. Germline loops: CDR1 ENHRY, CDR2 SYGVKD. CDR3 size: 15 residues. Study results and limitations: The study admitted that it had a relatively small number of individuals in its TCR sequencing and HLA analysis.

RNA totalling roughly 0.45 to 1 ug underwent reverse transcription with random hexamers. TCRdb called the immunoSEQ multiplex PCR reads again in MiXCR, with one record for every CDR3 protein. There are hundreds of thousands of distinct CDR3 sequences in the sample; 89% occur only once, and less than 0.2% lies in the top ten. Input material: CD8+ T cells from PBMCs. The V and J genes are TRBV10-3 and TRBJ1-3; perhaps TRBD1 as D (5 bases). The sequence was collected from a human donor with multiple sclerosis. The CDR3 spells CAIGAIHRSGNTIYF. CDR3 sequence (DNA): TGTGCCATCGGGGCGATTCACCGCTCTGGAAACACCATATATTTT.